This T cell receptor (beta chain) stems from a study of cytomegalovirus exposure and HLA in healthy donors. Clones were sequenced by immunoSEQ multiplex PCR, and TCRdb holds only the in-frame ones, with some missing. Of about 130,000 clones listed, about 91% are singletons. Trimming took 0 bases from V and 0 from J, leaving 9 bases between them. Germline V gene lookup returns CDR1 SGHTA and CDR2 FQGNSA. The CDR3 contains 16 residues. The chain combines TRBV7-2 with TRBJ1-3; the D is unclear. This TCR derives from a woman aged 18-29 years in good health and CMV-seropositive. What was sequenced was PBMCs. In nucleotides, the CDR3 is TGTGCCAGCAGCTTAGCGCGGCCGAACTCTGGAAACACCATATATTTT. Translation gives CASSLARPNSGNTIYF.